The clone carrying this T cell receptor beta chain was observed at least ten times. This entry belongs to a study of early T cells in non-severe SARS-CoV-2 infection. Germline CDR1 is DFQATT and CDR2 is SNEGSKA (reference sequence). CDR3 length: 12 residues. The V gene end was trimmed by 3 bases and the J gene end by 4 bases; junction bases not matched to a gene: 0. The TCR library protocol attached unique molecular identifiers to the individual cDNA molecules. TCRdb reprocessed the 5' RACE reads with MiXCR, giving one entry per CDR3 protein. Seen here are tens of thousands of distinct CDR3 sequences, 8% to 10% observed once, and the top ten hold approximately 9%.

The sample comprised whole blood. The source is an adult who was a healthcare worker with PCR-confirmed SARS-CoV-2 infection or an uninfected control (not recorded which). J is TRBJ1-2 and V is TRBV20-1, with TRBD1 identical over 9 bases. CDR3 in DNA: TGCAGTGCTAGGGACAGGGGCTATGGCTACACCTTC. Protein product: CSARDRGYGYTF.